Presented here are 31 T cell receptor beta chains from one specimen sequenced in a study of graft-versus-host responses after intestinal transplantation. Only in-frame clones appear in the TCRdb table, and some are missing; sequencing was by immunoSEQ multiplex PCR. This table has tens of thousands of clones, just under 95% appearing once. These receptors lack a known antigen. Sequencing used unstimulated CD4+ T cells sorted from spleen or lymph node cells, obtained before intestinal transplant. All receptors derive from a human donor who received an intestinal transplant.

V and J are TRBV18 and TRBJ2-1; TRBD2 aligns across 11 bases. The CDR3 extends over 16 amino acids. Trimming removed 5 bases from V and 7 bases from J; junction bases left unmatched: 10. Germline CDR1 KGHSH, CDR2 LQKENI. The CDR3 is CASSTQLAGESNEQFF. The CDR3 DNA follows: TGTGCCAGCTCAACCCAACTAGCGGGAGAAAGTAATGAGCAGTTCTTC.

The gene calls are TRBV6-5 and TRBJ1-3; TRBD1 aligns across 7 bases. The germline gives CDR1 MNHEY, CDR2 SVGAGI. V was clipped by 5 bases and J by 3 bases; unmatched bases: 4. The CDR3 covers 14 residues. The CDR3, as DNA: TGTGCCAGCAGTGACCGGACAGGTGGAAACACCATATATTTT. This sequence encodes CASSDRTGGNTIYF.

J is TRBJ1-1 and V is TRBV25-1, with D perhaps TRBD1 (6 bases). Germline V gene lookup returns CDR1 MGHDK and CDR2 SYGVNS. This CDR3 is 13 amino acids long. The germline V and J ends were trimmed by 3 bases and 9 bases, with 14 bases remaining between them. The CDR3, as DNA: TGTGCCAGCAGTGACTTCGGGACACCGAAAGCTTTCTTT. Translated: CASSDFGTPKAFF.

This chain links TRBV4-1 with TRBJ2-1, with TRBD2 matching over 7 bases. This CDR3 contains 14 residues. V lost 3 bases to trimming and J lost 3 bases; unmatched junction nucleotides: 2. CDR1 is MGHRA and CDR2 is YSYEKL in the germline V gene. The CDR3 DNA is TGCGCCAGCAGCCACCGGACTAGCTACAATGAGCAGTTCTTC. Amino acid sequence: CASSHRTSYNEQFF.

V gene TRBV6-5 combines with J gene TRBJ1-5; the D gene is possibly TRBD1 (5 bases). There are 12 residues in the CDR3. Germline-derived CDR1 and CDR2 are MNHEY and SVGAGI. The V end was cut by 4 bases, the J end by 4 bases, with 5 bases between. Here the CDR3 reads CASSSGNQPQHF. The CDR3 bases are TGTGCCAGCAGTTCAGGGAATCAGCCCCAGCATTTT.

The chain has TRBV15 and TRBJ1-4; D remains ambiguous. V lost 0 bases to trimming and J lost 5 bases, with 10 bases between them. The CDR3 is 15 amino acids. Germline values: CDR1 LNHNV, CDR2 YYDKDF (reference sequence). CDR3 protein: CATSREVNGNEKLFF. DNA for the CDR3: TGTGCCACCAGCAGAGAGGTTAATGGAAATGAAAAACTGTTTTTT.

The V call is TRBV6-5, the J call TRBJ1-1; D is ambiguous. The V gene's germline CDR1 is MNHEY and CDR2 SVGAGI. V was trimmed by 10 bases and J by 1 base, leaving 10 bases between them. The CDR3 covers 12 residues. CDR3 nucleotides: TGTGCCATAATGACTAGGAACACTGAAGCTTTCTTT. Its translation is CAIMTRNTEAFF.

This chain connects TRBV7-9 to TRBJ2-1; 9 bases align to TRBD1. This CDR3 is 16 amino acids long. Trimming at V came to 5 bases and at J to 5 bases, leaving 10 bases not matched to a gene. Germline V gene lookup returns CDR1 SEHNR and CDR2 FQNEAQ (reference sequence). CDR3 in amino acids: CASSPPLGQGNNEQFF. The CDR3 DNA reads TGTGCCAGCAGCCCCCCGTTAGGACAGGGGAACAATGAGCAGTTCTTC.

The J gene is TRBJ1-6, the V gene TRBV6-5; D is possibly TRBD1 (5 bases). V dropped 5 bases and J dropped 6 bases, with 8 bases sitting between them. The CDR3 length is 13 residues. CDR1 is MNHEY, CDR2 SVGAGI, per germline. The DNA of the CDR3 is TGTGCCAGCAGTGGTCAGGGTAATTCACCCCTCCACTTT. This gives the protein CASSGQGNSPLHF.

This clone occurred a few times. The chain is built from TRBV18 and TRBJ2-1; D unresolved. Trimming took 6 bases from V and 7 from J, leaving 13 bases between them. Germline V gene sequence: CDR1 KGHSH, CDR2 LQKENI. The CDR3 runs to 13 residues. CDR3 residues: CASSSRRDNEQFF. CDR3 DNA sequence: TGTGCCAGCTCCTCCCGGCGCGATAATGAGCAGTTCTTC.

The chain uses TRBV11-2 and TRBJ2-7; unclear D gene. The CDR3 totals 14 residues. Germline V CDR1 and CDR2: SGHAT, FQNNGV. Trimming took 3 bases from V and 0 from J, leaving 9 bases between them. Here the CDR3 DNA reads TGTGCCAGCAGCTTTGGGCGGAGCTCCTACGAGCAGTACTTC. Protein product: CASSFGRSSYEQYF.

The chain carries TRBV11-2 and TRBJ2-1, with D perhaps TRBD1 (7 bases). Germline V lookup: CDR1 SGHAT, CDR2 FQNNGV. CDR3 size: 13 residues. The ends were cut back, 3 bases at V and 8 bases at J, with 11 bases in the middle. As DNA, the CDR3 is TGTGCCAGCAGCTTCGACAGGGACTATGAGCAGTTCTTC. Its protein is CASSFDRDYEQFF. Full variable domain (rest looked up from reference TRBV11-2 and TRBJ2-1): EAGVAQSPRYKIIEKRQSVAFWCNPISGHATLYWYQQILGQGPKLLIQFQNNGVVDDSQLPKDRFSAERLKGVDSTLKIQPAKLEDSAVYLCASSFDRDYEQFFGPGTRLTVL.

This clone was counted between two and nine times. The chain recombines TRBV6-1 with TRBJ2-4; D remains ambiguous. With 4 bases removed from V and 11 bases from J, the gap between germline ends came to 9 bases. In germline, CDR1 is MNHNS, CDR2 SASEGT. This CDR3 contains 11 residues. The CDR3 bases are TGTGCCAGCAGTGGTTACTGGGTTCAGTACTTC. Its protein is CASSGYWVQYF.

This chain's CDR3 is CASSSRGYLNYGYTF. Here the CDR3 DNA reads TGTGCCAGCAGTTCCAGGGGATACCTTAACTATGGCTACACCTTC. The chain has TRBV28 and TRBJ1-2, with a possible D match to TRBD1 (6 bases). CDR1 is MDHEN, CDR2 SYDVKM, per germline. Trimming took 4 bases from V and 1 from J, leaving 13 bases between them. The CDR3 has 15 residues.

The CDR3 sequence is CASRDPSSGSIGEQFF. The CDR3 nucleotides are TGTGCCAGCAGAGACCCCTCTAGCGGGAGTATTGGTGAGCAGTTCTTC. V and J are TRBV2 and TRBJ2-1; 10 nucleotides align to TRBD2. The CDR3 runs 16 residues. V lost 6 bases and J lost 9; bases outside the gene matches: 14. Germline loops: CDR1 SNHLY, CDR2 FYNNEI.

The chain employs TRBV7-2 and TRBJ2-7, with D possibly called TRBD1 or TRBD2 (5 bases each). With 5 bases removed from V and 2 bases from J, the gap between germline ends came to 13 bases. CDR1 is SGHTA, CDR2 FQGNSA, per germline. The CDR3 has 14 amino acids. The CDR3 DNA reads as TGTGCCAGCAGCCTGGGACCGACCCCCTACGAGCAGTACTTC. It yields the protein CASSLGPTPYEQYF.

The J gene is TRBJ2-1, the V gene TRBV28; D possibly matches TRBD1 or TRBD2 (5 bases each). CDR3 size: 17 residues. V was trimmed by 5 bases and J by 10 bases, leaving 27 bases between them. CDR1 and CDR2 (germline): MDHEN, SYDVKM. CDR3 DNA sequence: TGTGCCAGCAGTGATACGCTGGGGACGCCCGGTGAAGGGGAGCAGTTCTTC. As protein: CASSDTLGTPGEGEQFF.

The rearrangement joins TRBV29-1 to TRBJ2-5; unclear D gene. Germline V gives CDR1 SQVTM, CDR2 ANQGSEA. The CDR3 is made up of 12 amino acids. V was cut by 1 base and J by 5 bases, with 8 bases left in between. The CDR3 loop is CSVEGIGETQYF. The CDR3 DNA follows: TGCAGCGTTGAAGGGATCGGGGAGACCCAGTACTTC.

The chain has TRBV7-6 and TRBJ1-2; no firm D call. CDR3 length equals 13 residues. V lost 1 base and J 4 bases, leaving 7 bases between the germline ends. From germline, CDR1 is SGHVS and CDR2 FNYEAQ. The CDR3 sequence: CASSLDESYGYTF. CDR3 DNA: TGTGCCAGCAGCTTAGACGAATCCTATGGCTACACCTTC.

The chain couples TRBV20-1 to TRBJ1-2; no clear D gene. The CDR3 contains 11 residues. The V end lost 3 bases, the J end lost 8 bases, and 10 bases lay between the germline ends. Germline V gene lookup returns CDR1 DFQATT and CDR2 SNEGSKA (reference sequence). CDR3 bases: TGCAGTGCTAGTTATGGGGTGGGCTACACCTTC. Translation gives CSASYGVGYTF.

The chain links TRBV7-2 to TRBJ2-7, with 7 bases aligning to TRBD2. Germline trimming cut 1 base from V and 4 bases from J; bases unmatched to any gene: 4. This CDR3 spans 14 amino acids. Germline CDR1 and CDR2: SGHTA and FQGNSA. CDR3 in DNA: TGTGCCAGCAGCTTAGACCCTAGCGGATACGAGCAGTACTTC. It encodes CASSLDPSGYEQYF.

The J gene is TRBJ1-3, the V gene TRBV7-2; TRBD1 is a possible D gene (6 bases). V was clipped by 5 bases and J by 4 bases, with 9 bases between them. Germline CDR1 and CDR2: SGHTA and FQGNSA. The CDR3 covers 13 residues. The CDR3 sequence is CASSNRVGNTIYF. The CDR3, as DNA: TGTGCCAGCAGCAACAGGGTCGGAAACACCATATATTTT.

The genes are TRBV27 and TRBJ1-1; 7 bases line up with TRBD1. The CDR3 length is 16 residues. V was pared by 5 bases and J by 4 bases, with 13 bases of the junction left unmatched. Germline V gives CDR1 MNHEY, CDR2 SMNVEV (reference sequence). This chain's CDR3 is CASSIVLVHRGTEAFF. CDR3 in DNA: TGTGCCAGCAGTATAGTTCTGGTGCACAGGGGCACTGAAGCTTTCTTT.

V usage is TRBV19 and J usage is TRBJ2-5, with D possibly called TRBD1 or TRBD2 (7 bases each). V was pared by 7 bases and J by 2 bases, with 20 bases between. The CDR3 has 16 amino acids. Germline CDR1 LNHDA, CDR2 SQIVND (reference sequence). CDR3 protein: CASNAKNRGGQETQYF. As DNA, the CDR3 is TGTGCCAGTAACGCGAAAAACAGGGGAGGGCAAGAGACCCAGTACTTC.

The chain carries TRBV19 and TRBJ1-1, with D maybe TRBD1 (6 bases). CDR3 length equals 16 residues. The V gene's germline CDR1 is LNHDA and CDR2 SQIVND (reference sequence). The V end was cut by 4 bases, the J end by 6 bases, with 21 bases between. DNA for the CDR3: TGTGCCAGTAGTACCAACATAGACAGGCATTCGGCTGAAGCTTTCTTT. Its translation is CASSTNIDRHSAEAFF.

This chain joins TRBV14 and TRBJ1-3; weak D call: TRBD1 (6 bases). CDR3 size: 16 residues. Germline V lookup: CDR1 SGHDN, CDR2 FVKESK. V was cut by 6 bases and J by 0 bases, with 15 bases left in between. The CDR3 region is CASSLFRDNSGNTIYF. The CDR3 DNA is TGTGCCAGCAGTCTATTCCGGGACAACTCTGGAAACACCATATATTTT.

The chain combines TRBV27 with TRBJ2-5; 9 positions agree with TRBD1. Germline assignment: CDR1 MNHEY and CDR2 SMNVEV (reference sequence). This CDR3 region has 15 residues. J gave up 4 bases and V 2 bases, and 5 bases lay outside the gene matches. The CDR3 here is CASSLGQGSGETQYF. The CDR3 DNA reads as TGTGCCAGCAGTTTAGGACAGGGGAGTGGAGAGACCCAGTACTTC.

The chain links TRBV4-2 to TRBJ1-3, with 9 bases fitting TRBD1. V lost 4 bases, J lost 4 bases, and 5 bases stayed unmatched. There are 15 residues in the CDR3. The V gene's germline CDR1 is LGHNA and CDR2 YNFKEQ. CDR3 sequence: CASSLDRGTGNTIYF. CDR3 nucleotide sequence: TGTGCCAGCAGCCTGGACAGGGGAACGGGAAACACCATATATTTT.

The chain links TRBV27 to TRBJ2-2; D unclear. Germline CDR1 and CDR2: MNHEY and SMNVEV (reference sequence). The V end lost 1 base, the J end lost 6 bases, and 9 bases lay between the germline ends. This CDR3 contains 14 residues. This CDR3 reads CASSLLAPPGELFF. In DNA, the CDR3 is TGTGCCAGCAGTTTATTAGCCCCCCCCGGGGAGCTGTTTTTT.

The chain is built from TRBV5-1 and TRBJ2-3; TRBD2 aligns across 10 bases. The J segment lost 5 bases and the V segment lost 0 bases, leaving 3 bases of the junction unmatched. CDR1 and CDR2 (germline): SGHRS, YFSETQ. CDR3 length equals 15 residues. The CDR3 here is CASSLGVAGGDTQYF. As DNA, the CDR3 is TGCGCCAGCAGCTTGGGGGTAGCGGGAGGAGATACGCAGTATTTT.

The chain carries TRBV28 and TRBJ1-1; D not certain. In germline, CDR1 is MDHEN, CDR2 SYDVKM. The CDR3 totals 15 residues. Trimming cost V 4 bases and J 1 base, with 13 bases left between them. CDR3 DNA sequence: TGTGCCAGCAGTTCCATAAGCGGCTCGAACACTGAAGCTTTCTTT. This translates into CASSSISGSNTEAFF.